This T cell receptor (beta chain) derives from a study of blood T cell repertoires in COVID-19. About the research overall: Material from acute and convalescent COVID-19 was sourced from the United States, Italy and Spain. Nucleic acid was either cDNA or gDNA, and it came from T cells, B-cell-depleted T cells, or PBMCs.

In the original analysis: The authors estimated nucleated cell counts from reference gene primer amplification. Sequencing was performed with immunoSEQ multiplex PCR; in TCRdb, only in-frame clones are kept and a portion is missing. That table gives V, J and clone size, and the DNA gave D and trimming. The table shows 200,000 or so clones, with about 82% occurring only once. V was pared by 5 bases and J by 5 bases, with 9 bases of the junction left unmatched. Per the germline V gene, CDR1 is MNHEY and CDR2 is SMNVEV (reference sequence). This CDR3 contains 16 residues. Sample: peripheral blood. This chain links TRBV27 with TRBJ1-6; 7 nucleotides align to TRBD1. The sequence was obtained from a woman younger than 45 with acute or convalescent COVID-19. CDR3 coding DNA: TGTGCCAGCAGTCCGGCCGGGACAGTGGATAATTCACCCCTCCACTTT. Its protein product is CASSPAGTVDNSPLHF.